The 5 T cell receptor beta chains reported below all come from one sample, sequenced in a study of beta chain features in type 1 diabetes. General study findings and limits: All four CD4+ subsets from Type 1 diabetes patients carried moderately but significantly shorter TCRB CDR3s.

Reverse transcribing all isolated RNA meant expressed TCRB transcripts were sequenced. Here immunoSEQ multiplex PCR was the method, and the copy in TCRdb shows in-frame clones only, minus some. The repertoire includes some 130,000 clones, around 9% of them detected once, and 0.65% to 0.75% sits in the top ten. No antigen is known for these receptors. Sequencing was done on a sample of central memory CD4+ T cells from blood. The source of these receptors is a man under 40 with type 1 diabetes.

J is TRBJ1-2 and V is TRBV18; D ambiguous. Deletions cut 5 bases from V and 0 bases from J, with 7 bases between. Germline lookup yields CDR1 KGHSH and CDR2 LQKENI. CDR3 size: 13 residues. CDR3 in DNA: TGTGCCAGCTCAGAGTTATCTAACTATGGCTACACCTTC. Protein: CASSELSNYGYTF.

DNA of the CDR3: TGTGCCAGCAGTCGGTCAACGCGCGAAAAACTGTTTTTT. This translates into CASSRSTREKLFF. The chain links TRBV28 to TRBJ1-4; D call uncertain. V lost 5 bases, J lost 8 bases, and 12 bases lay in between. CDR1 MDHEN and CDR2 SYDVKM come from the germline V gene. The CDR3 is 13 residues long.

The chain carries TRBV6-1 and TRBJ2-5; TRBD1 might be the D (5 bases). This CDR3 has 13 residues. The germline gives CDR1 MNHNS, CDR2 SASEGT. The V and J ends lost 7 bases and 2 bases respectively, with 11 bases between them. CDR3 region: CASIRGQQETQYF. The CDR3 DNA is TGTGCCAGCATCCGAGGACAACAAGAGACCCAGTACTTC.

The rearrangement links TRBV9 to TRBJ2-2; D remains ambiguous. The CDR3 has 13 amino acids. The germline gives CDR1 SGDLS, CDR2 YYNGEE. The V end was cut by 5 bases, the J end by 8 bases, with 13 bases between. As DNA, the CDR3 is TGTGCCAGCAGTCGACTGGATAGTGGGGAGCTGTTTTTT. This gives the protein CASSRLDSGELFF.

This clone showed up just a few times. The chain has TRBV6-5 and TRBJ1-2; unclear D gene. The CDR3 length is 15 residues. The V end lost 2 bases, the J end lost 4 bases, and 14 bases lay between the germline ends. Germline CDR1 and CDR2: MNHEY and SVGAGI. The CDR3: CASSYLTAEGYGYTF. CDR3 nucleotide sequence: TGTGCCAGCAGTTACCTAACAGCCGAGGGCTATGGCTACACCTTC.